This T cell receptor (beta chain) was documented in a study of shared clonotypes between healthy human individuals. The V segment lost 4 bases and the J segment 5 bases; nucleotides outside the gene matches: 10. Germline CDR1 reads SGHTS; CDR2 reads YDEGEE. The CDR3 is 16 amino acids. Profiling relied on immunoSEQ multiplex PCR, and the TCRdb table lists in-frame clones only, not all of them. The table lists about 2.4 million clones, 90% to 95% of them singletons, with roughly 0.39% in the top ten. The receptor was derived from a man younger than 35 in good health. Some clones in this sample may be carry-over from other donors' samples. What was sequenced was naive CD4+ T cells from PBMCs. Indicated subset: CD45RA+ positively selected. V usage is TRBV5-8 and J usage is TRBJ1-4; 8 bases are shared with TRBD1. The CDR3 is CASSRGSDRVNEKLFF. In DNA form, the CDR3 reads TGTGCCAGCAGCCGGGGATCGGACAGGGTGAATGAAAAACTGTTTTTT.